The source of this T cell receptor beta chain is a study of control samples from healthy donors and cancer patients. J was trimmed by 1 base and V by 4 bases; bases with no gene match: 9. This CDR3 has 16 amino acids. CDR1 is SGHRS, CDR2 YFSETQ, per germline. Sequencing was performed with immunoSEQ multiplex PCR; in TCRdb, only in-frame clones are kept and a portion is missing. The sample consists of some 200,000 clones, 90% to 95% of them appearing once. Worth noting for this clone: Other DNA sequences in the same sample also yield this CDR3.

The chain joins TRBV5-1 to TRBJ2-3; TRBD2 matches at 7 bases. Sequencing used blood. This receptor was identified in a man aged 18 to 29 in good health. The CDR3 is CASSLGGSGGTDTQYF. The DNA of the CDR3 is TGCGCCAGCAGCCTGGGGGGGAGCGGGGGCACAGATACGCAGTATTTT.